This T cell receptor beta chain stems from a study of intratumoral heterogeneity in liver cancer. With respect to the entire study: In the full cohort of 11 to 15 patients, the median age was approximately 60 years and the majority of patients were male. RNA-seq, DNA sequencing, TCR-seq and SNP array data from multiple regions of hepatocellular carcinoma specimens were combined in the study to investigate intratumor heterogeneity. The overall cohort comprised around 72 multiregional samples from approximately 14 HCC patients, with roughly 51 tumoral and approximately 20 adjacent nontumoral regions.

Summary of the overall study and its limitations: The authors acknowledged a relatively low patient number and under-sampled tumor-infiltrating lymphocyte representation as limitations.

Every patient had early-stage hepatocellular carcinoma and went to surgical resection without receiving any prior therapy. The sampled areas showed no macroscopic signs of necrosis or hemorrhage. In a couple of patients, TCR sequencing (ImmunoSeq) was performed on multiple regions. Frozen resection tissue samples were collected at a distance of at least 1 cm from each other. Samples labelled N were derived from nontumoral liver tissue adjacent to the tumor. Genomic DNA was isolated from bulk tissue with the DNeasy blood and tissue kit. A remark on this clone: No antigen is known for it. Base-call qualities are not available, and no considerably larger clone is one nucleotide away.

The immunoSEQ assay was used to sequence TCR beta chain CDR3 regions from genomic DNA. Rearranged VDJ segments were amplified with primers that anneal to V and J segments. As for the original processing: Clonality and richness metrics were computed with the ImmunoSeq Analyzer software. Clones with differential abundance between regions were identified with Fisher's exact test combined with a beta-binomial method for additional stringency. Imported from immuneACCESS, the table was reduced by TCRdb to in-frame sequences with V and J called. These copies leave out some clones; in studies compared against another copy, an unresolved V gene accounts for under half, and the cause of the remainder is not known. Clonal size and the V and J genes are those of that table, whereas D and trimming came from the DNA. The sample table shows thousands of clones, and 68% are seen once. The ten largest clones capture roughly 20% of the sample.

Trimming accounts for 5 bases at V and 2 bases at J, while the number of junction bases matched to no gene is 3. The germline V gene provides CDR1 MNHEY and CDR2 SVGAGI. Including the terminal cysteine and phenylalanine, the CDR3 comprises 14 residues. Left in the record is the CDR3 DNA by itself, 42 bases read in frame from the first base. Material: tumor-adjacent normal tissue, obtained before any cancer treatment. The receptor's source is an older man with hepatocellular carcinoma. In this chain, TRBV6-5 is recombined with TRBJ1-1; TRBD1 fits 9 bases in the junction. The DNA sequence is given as TGTGCCAGCAGTAGGGACAGGGTAAACACTGAAGCTTTCTTT. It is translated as CASSRDRVNTEAFF.